What follows are 26 T cell receptor beta chains derived from one specimen sequenced in a study of technical replicates of blood from a handful of donors. Clones were read by immunoSEQ multiplex PCR, and TCRdb kept only the in-frame ones, dropping some. Of under 100,000 clones in the sample, 65% to 90% were seen once. Sample: PBMCs. The receptors were gathered from a human donor in good health. Some clones in this sample may be carry-over from other donors' samples.

V gene TRBV5-4 combines with J gene TRBJ2-7, with a possible D match to TRBD1 (5 bases). The CDR3 extends over 15 amino acids. Germline CDR1 reads SGHNT; CDR2 reads YYREEE (reference sequence). The V and J ends lost 0 bases and 2 bases respectively, with 12 bases between them. The CDR3 sequence is CASSLGRVRTYEQYF. The CDR3 DNA reads as TGTGCCAGCAGCTTGGGCAGGGTACGGACCTACGAGCAGTACTTC.

The rearrangement links TRBV7-2 to TRBJ1-2; a weak D match, TRBD1 (6 bases). The CDR3 is 16 amino acids. Trimming stripped 0 bases from V and 0 bases from J, with 11 bases between. The germline CDR1 and CDR2 sequences are SGHTA and FQGNSA. CDR3 protein: CASSLALGTSNYGYTF. CDR3 nucleotides: TGTGCCAGCAGCTTAGCGCTCGGGACATCTAACTATGGCTACACCTTC. The whole variable domain, remainder taken from reference TRBV7-2 and TRBJ1-2, is GAGVSQSPSNKVTEKGKDVELRCDPISGHTALYWYRQSLGQGLEFLIYFQGNSAPDKSGLPSDRFSAERTGGSVSTLTIQRTQQEDSAVYLCASSLALGTSNYGYTFGSGTRLTVV.

The rearrangement uses TRBV28 and TRBJ1-2, with TRBD1 as a possible D gene (6 bases). Trimming took off 6 bases at V and 0 bases at J, with 17 bases between the two ends. Germline V gives CDR1 MDHEN, CDR2 SYDVKM. The CDR3 sequence is 16 residues long. The CDR3 DNA reads as TGTGCCAGCAGCTTCCTAGGGGGGGGTCCTAACTATGGCTACACCTTC. As protein: CASSFLGGGPNYGYTF.

J is TRBJ1-6 and V is TRBV9; a possible D gene is TRBD1 (5 bases). The length of the CDR3 is 13 residues. V lost 2 bases and J 7 bases, leaving 7 bases between the germline ends. Germline CDR1 reads SGDLS; CDR2 reads YYNGEE. The CDR3 DNA reads as TGTGCCAGCAGCGTCTCAGGGAATTCACCCCTCCACTTT. It is translated as CASSVSGNSPLHF.

The rearrangement joins TRBV7-2 to TRBJ2-5, with D possibly matching TRBD2 (7 bases). V shed 1 base and J shed 2 bases, with 11 bases lying between them. Germline values: CDR1 SGHTA, CDR2 FQGNSA. The CDR3 has 15 residues. This CDR3 is CASSLVRGLQETQYF. In nucleotides, the CDR3 is TGTGCCAGCAGCTTAGTGCGGGGGCTACAAGAGACCCAGTACTTC.

The rearrangement links TRBV6-6 to TRBJ2-7, with TRBD2 matching 12 bases. V lost 5 bases, J lost 2 bases, and 7 bases stayed unmatched. The germline gives CDR1 MNHNY, CDR2 SVGAGI (reference sequence). The CDR3 covers 16 residues. DNA for the CDR3: TGTGCCAGCAGTCTAGGACTAGCGGGAAGAACCTACGAGCAGTACTTC. Protein: CASSLGLAGRTYEQYF.

The chain has TRBV4-1 and TRBJ1-6; D unclear. This CDR3 contains 12 residues. With 0 bases removed from V and 13 bases from J, the gap between germline ends came to 7 bases. CDR1 and CDR2 from the germline V gene are MGHRA and YSYEKL. CDR3 nucleotide sequence: TGCGCCAGCAGCCAAGATGGGCCCCCCCTCCACTTT. It is translated as CASSQDGPPLHF.

V is TRBV6-7 and J is TRBJ2-7; D remains unclear. TRBV6-7 is designated an ORF whose function remains uncertain. The CDR3 consists of 14 residues. Trimming took 8 bases from V and 6 from J, leaving 20 bases between them. The CDR3 DNA reads as TGTGCCAGCTGTGCAGGCCCGCCTCGTCCCGAGCAGTACTTC. Amino acids: CASCAGPPRPEQYF.

In regard to this clone: A junction boundary mismatches the germline segment, possibly from a read error. The J gene is TRBJ2-7, the V gene TRBV7-2; 8 bases match TRBD2. This CDR3 has 13 amino acids. CDR1 SGHTA and CDR2 FQGNSA come from the germline V gene. This CDR3 is CATSGSYPYEQYF. In nucleotides, the CDR3 is TGTGCCACCAGCGGGAGTTACCCCTACGAGCAGTACTTC.

This rearrangement joins TRBV21-1 to TRBJ1-2. TRBV21-1 is an annotated pseudogene. The CDR3 extends over 12 amino acids. CDR3 region: CATPYRLYGYTF. CDR3 bases: TGTGCCACCCCGTACCGACTTTATGGCTACACCTTC.

The chain carries TRBV4-1 and TRBJ2-2, with unresolved D. The CDR3 spans 13 residues. V was pared by 4 bases and J by 4 bases, with 7 bases between. Germline-derived CDR1 and CDR2 are MGHRA and YSYEKL. The CDR3 nucleotides read TGCGCCAGCAGCCCCCTTCGCACCGGGGAGCTGTTTTTT. Protein sequence: CASSPLRTGELFF.

The CDR3 DNA is TGTGCCATCAGTCAGACAGGGGGCGGAGGCAAAAACATTCAGTACTTC. This sequence encodes CAISQTGGGGKNIQYF. This chain uses TRBV10-3 with TRBJ2-4, with 10 bases that match TRBD1. The CDR3 runs 16 residues. Germline lookup yields CDR1 ENHRY and CDR2 SYGVKD. With V trimmed by 5 bases and J by 3 bases, 7 bases remained unmatched.

V is TRBV28 and J is TRBJ2-1, with 10 bases that match TRBD2. This CDR3 has 15 amino acids. The germline V gene encodes CDR1 MDHEN and CDR2 SYDVKM. J lost 0 bases, V lost 4 bases, and 0 bases had no gene match. DNA for the CDR3: TGTGCCAGCAGTTGGACTAGCGGCTCCTACAATGAGCAGTTCTTC. It yields the protein CASSWTSGSYNEQFF.

This chain connects TRBV13 to TRBJ2-5, with a weak D call TRBD1 (5 bases). The V gene lost 4 bases and the J gene lost 5 bases, with 14 bases spanning the gap. Germline V CDR1 and CDR2: PRHDT, FYEKMQ (reference sequence). CDR3 length: 14 residues. Written as DNA, the CDR3 is TGTGCCAGCAGCTCCGACCCCAGGGCGGAGACCCAGTACTTC. Protein: CASSSDPRAETQYF.

The chain has TRBV7-9 and TRBJ2-7, with TRBD2 as a possible D gene (5 bases). The CDR3 is 16 amino acids. Trimming cost V 1 base and J 0 bases, with 13 bases left between them. The germline gives CDR1 SEHNR, CDR2 FQNEAQ (reference sequence). The CDR3 sequence: CASSLGPGKSSYEQYF. The CDR3 bases are TGTGCCAGCAGCTTAGGGCCGGGGAAGAGCTCCTACGAGCAGTACTTC.

The CDR3: CASSLTLLAGALGELFF. CDR3 DNA sequence: TGCGCCAGCAGCCTAACCTTACTAGCGGGAGCTCTCGGGGAGCTGTTTTTT. V usage is TRBV5-1 and J usage is TRBJ2-2, with 11 bases lining up with TRBD2. Trimming took 4 bases from V and 7 from J; bases not matched to a gene: 12. In germline, CDR1 is SGHRS, CDR2 YFSETQ. The CDR3 runs 17 residues.

This chain connects TRBV15 to TRBJ2-7; D is ambiguous. CDR1 is LNHNV, CDR2 YYDKDF, per germline (reference sequence). This CDR3 has 12 amino acids. The V end lost 1 base, the J end lost 6 bases, and 7 bases lay between the germline ends. The CDR3 DNA reads TGTGCCACCAGCAGAGTAACGGGCGAGCAGTACTTC. As protein: CATSRVTGEQYF.

This clone showed up just a few times. The V call is TRBV7-2, the J call TRBJ1-6; D is ambiguous. V was cut by 5 bases and J by 6 bases, with 11 bases left in between. This CDR3 spans 14 amino acids. Germline CDR1 is SGHTA and CDR2 is FQGNSA. The CDR3 loop reads CASSQWSFNSPLHF. CDR3 coding DNA: TGTGCCAGCAGCCAGTGGTCATTTAATTCACCCCTCCACTTT.

V gene TRBV12-5 combines with J gene TRBJ1-2; D is possibly TRBD1 (6 bases). Germline assignment: CDR1 LGHNT and CDR2 FRNRAP. Trimming cost V 5 bases and J 2 bases, with 9 bases left between them. The CDR3 spans 13 residues. This chain's CDR3 is CASGIGQNYGYTF. The CDR3 region has the DNA TGTGCTAGTGGTATAGGACAGAACTATGGCTACACCTTC.

The J gene is TRBJ1-1, the V gene TRBV5-4; 9 bases match TRBD1. In germline, CDR1 is SGHNT, CDR2 YYREEE (reference sequence). The CDR3 length is 16 residues. J lost 3 bases, V lost 0 bases, and 6 bases had no gene match. The CDR3 region is CASSLGDRGGDTEAFF. The CDR3 DNA follows: TGTGCCAGCAGCTTGGGTGACAGGGGGGGAGACACTGAAGCTTTCTTT.

This clone was found once. The V and J genes are TRBV7-2 and TRBJ1-1, with D perhaps TRBD1 (5 bases). In germline, CDR1 is SGHTA, CDR2 FQGNSA. This CDR3 has 14 residues. Trimming shortened V by 1 base and J by 3 bases, and 9 bases separated the two germline ends. CDR3 region: CASSLGQGYTEAFF. As DNA, the CDR3 is TGTGCCAGCAGCTTAGGGCAGGGCTACACTGAAGCTTTCTTT.

There are a few counts of this clone. This sequence joins TRBV29-1 and TRBJ1-1, with 9 positions matching TRBD1. The CDR3 loop spans 12 amino acids. Trimming removed 8 bases from V and 4 bases from J; junction bases left unmatched: 5. Germline lookup yields CDR1 SQVTM and CDR2 ANQGSEA. CDR3 DNA sequence: TGCAGCTTCGACAGGGGGGGCACTGAAGCTTTCTTT. Encoded protein: CSFDRGGTEAFF.

V usage is TRBV5-6 and J usage is TRBJ2-7; 10 bases agree with TRBD1. J was trimmed by 7 bases and V by 3 bases; bases with no gene match: 13. The CDR3 runs to 16 residues. The germline gives CDR1 SGHDT, CDR2 YYEEEE. CDR3 in amino acids: CASSSYPGQGMEEQYF. CDR3 bases: TGTGCCAGCAGCTCCTACCCGGGACAGGGGATGGAAGAGCAGTACTTC.

The chain recombines TRBV7-2 with TRBJ2-3; 8 bases line up with TRBD2. Trimming removed 5 bases from V and 3 bases from J; junction bases left unmatched: 10. The CDR3 sequence is 16 residues long. The germline V gene encodes CDR1 SGHTA and CDR2 FQGNSA. CDR3 sequence (DNA): TGTGCCAGCAGCCCGATTGTTGCGGGGGGAACAGATACGCAGTATTTT. It is translated as CASSPIVAGGTDTQYF.

This clone was seen a few times. The chain links TRBV4-3 to TRBJ2-2; 8 nucleotides match TRBD1. Germline V gives CDR1 LGHNA, CDR2 YSLEER. The V segment lost 2 bases and the J segment 1 base; nucleotides outside the gene matches: 9. The CDR3 is 18 residues long. The CDR3 region is CASSQTNYRGWNTGELFF. CDR3 nucleotides: TGCGCCAGCAGCCAAACAAATTACAGGGGGTGGAACACCGGGGAGCTGTTTTTT.

CDR3 bases: TGCGCCAGCAGCCAGGGACAGGGACCCCTCTCTGGGGCCAACGTCCTGACTTTC. Its protein is CASSQGQGPLSGANVLTF. The chain couples TRBV4-1 to TRBJ2-6, with 9 bases that match TRBD1. Germline V gene sequence: CDR1 MGHRA, CDR2 YSYEKL. J was trimmed by 0 bases and V by 3 bases; bases with no gene match: 6. This CDR3 is built from 18 residues.